These 18 T cell receptor beta chains were all obtained from the same sample, sequenced in a study of STAT5B mutations in CD4+ large granular lymphocyte leukemia. Data came from immunoSEQ multiplex PCR; TCRdb stores just in-frame clones and leaves some out. The table has 31,000 or so clones, roughly 91% seen once. Sequenced: CD4+ T cells from blood buffy coats. These receptors all stem from a human donor in good health.

The chain is built from TRBV19 and TRBJ2-5; D not resolved. CDR1 LNHDA and CDR2 SQIVND come from the germline V gene (reference sequence). This CDR3 has 15 amino acids. V lost 3 bases and J 1 base, leaving 12 bases between the germline ends. Here the CDR3 reads CASSIGVPSQETQYF. In nucleotides, the CDR3 is TGTGCCAGTAGTATTGGGGTCCCCTCCCAAGAGACCCAGTACTTC.

V is TRBV11-1 and J is TRBJ2-5; 11 bases match TRBD1. Losses at the gene ends were 3 bases for V and 5 bases for J; bases not matched to a gene: 5. From germline, CDR1 is SGHAT and CDR2 FQDESV (reference sequence). This CDR3 spans 15 amino acids. CDR3 in DNA: TGTGCCAGCAGCTTTAGGACAGGGGGCGGTGAGACCCAGTACTTC. It translates to CASSFRTGGGETQYF.

This rearrangement joins TRBV28 to TRBJ1-4; 8 bases align to TRBD1. Germline V gene lookup returns CDR1 MDHEN and CDR2 SYDVKM. This CDR3 is built from 16 residues. With 7 bases clipped from V and 6 bases from J, the junction kept 13 bases outside the gene matches. Written as DNA, the CDR3 is TGTGCCAGCAACTCAGATTACAGGGGGAAGGATGAAAAACTGTTTTTT. It specifies CASNSDYRGKDEKLFF.

The CDR3 sequence is CASSMLQGGQPQHF. CDR3 nucleotides: TGTGCCAGTAGTATGCTACAGGGTGGGCAGCCCCAGCATTTT. The chain combines TRBV19 with TRBJ1-5, with TRBD1 as a possible D gene (6 bases). From germline, CDR1 is LNHDA and CDR2 SQIVND (reference sequence). The germline V and J ends were trimmed by 3 bases and 7 bases, with 13 bases remaining between them. This CDR3 comprises 14 residues.

The chain couples TRBV19 to TRBJ2-5, with 9 bases identical to TRBD1. Germline lookup yields CDR1 LNHDA and CDR2 SQIVND (reference sequence). The CDR3 runs 17 residues. V dropped 4 bases and J dropped 5; count of bases not matched to a gene: 14. CDR3 nucleotide sequence: TGTGCCAGTAGTAAAGGGGGAACAGGGGGCCCTTGGGAGACCCAGTACTTC. Translation gives CASSKGGTGGPWETQYF. Using reference TRBV19 and TRBJ2-5 for the parts outside the CDR3, the full variable domain is DGGITQSPKYLFRKEGQNVTLSCEQNLNHDAMYWYRQDPGQGLRLIYYSQIVNDFQKGDIAEGYSVSREKKESFPLTVTSAQKNPTAFYLCASSKGGTGGPWETQYFGPGTRLLVL.

The chain combines TRBV5-1 with TRBJ2-6, with D maybe TRBD1 (6 bases). This CDR3 region has 18 residues. In germline, CDR1 is SGHRS, CDR2 YFSETQ. V was cut by 0 bases and J by 4 bases, with 17 bases left in between. The CDR3 region has the DNA TGCGCCAGCAGCTTGGCCCTAAACAGCCAGGGGGGGGCCAACGTCCTGACTTTC. Translation gives CASSLALNSQGGANVLTF.

The CDR3 reads CSVEGQGRVYGYTF. The CDR3 DNA follows: TGCAGCGTTGAGGGACAGGGCCGGGTCTATGGCTACACCTTC. The chain recombines TRBV29-1 with TRBJ1-2; 9 bases line up with TRBD1. Per germline, CDR1 SQVTM and CDR2 ANQGSEA. This CDR3 spans 14 amino acids. The trim removed 3 bases at V and 4 bases at J, leaving 6 bases unmatched.

The V gene is TRBV30, the J gene TRBJ2-3; weak D call: TRBD1 (5 bases). The CDR3 is 11 amino acids. Germline loops: CDR1 GTSNPN, CDR2 SVGIG (reference sequence). Trimming shortened V by 4 bases and J by 7 bases, and 9 bases separated the two germline ends. The CDR3 spells CAWKGQNTQYF. The CDR3, as DNA: TGTGCCTGGAAGGGGCAAAATACGCAGTATTTT.

This clone was counted a single time. The chain employs TRBV6-1 and TRBJ1-6, with a possible D match to TRBD1 (5 bases). The germline V and J ends were trimmed by 2 bases and 10 bases, with 9 bases remaining between them. CDR1 and CDR2 (germline): MNHNS, SASEGT. The CDR3 sequence is 13 residues long. Here the CDR3 DNA reads TGTGCCAGCAGTGAAAGGGGCCCATCACCCCTCCACTTT. Its translation is CASSERGPSPLHF.

The V and J genes are TRBV7-2 and TRBJ2-7, with D possibly TRBD1 on 5 matching bases. This CDR3 spans 15 amino acids. Germline CDR1 reads SGHTA; CDR2 reads FQGNSA. Deletions cut 1 base from V and 5 bases from J, with 15 bases between. CDR3 DNA sequence: TGTGCCAGCAGCTTAGTCTGGGCAGGGATTGACGAGCAGTACTTC. This sequence encodes CASSLVWAGIDEQYF.

The chain recombines TRBV25-1 with TRBJ2-1, with TRBD1 matching 8 bases. V gave up 6 bases and J gave up 4 bases; unmatched junction bases: 8. The CDR3 sequence is 15 residues long. In germline, CDR1 is MGHDK, CDR2 SYGVNS. The CDR3 sequence is CASSDRGRGYNEQFF. CDR3 coding DNA: TGTGCCAGCAGCGACAGGGGTAGAGGGTACAATGAGCAGTTCTTC.

The chain employs TRBV5-4 and TRBJ2-5, with D possibly TRBD1 on 5 matching bases. In germline, CDR1 is SGHNT, CDR2 YYREEE (reference sequence). The CDR3 totals 15 residues. V was clipped by 3 bases and J by 5 bases, with 17 bases between them. In nucleotides, the CDR3 is TGTGCCAGCAGCTCCCAGGGCCCGTCCGGGGAGACCCAGTACTTC. It yields the protein CASSSQGPSGETQYF. The full variable domain, with the rest looked up from reference TRBV5-4 and TRBJ2-5, is ETGVTQSPTHLIKTRGQQVTLRCSSQSGHNTVSWYQQALGQGPQFIFQYYREEENGRGNFPPRFSGLQFPNYSSELNVNALELDDSALYLCASSSQGPSGETQYFGPGTRLLVL.

The rearrangement uses TRBV19 and TRBJ1-5, with no clear D. Germline CDR1 reads LNHDA; CDR2 reads SQIVND (reference sequence). The CDR3 runs to 15 residues. V was clipped by 5 bases and J by 2 bases, with 13 bases between them. The CDR3 sequence is CASSVVYGGNQPQHF. DNA of the CDR3: TGTGCCAGTAGTGTGGTATATGGTGGCAATCAGCCCCAGCATTTT.

The V gene is TRBV7-3, the J gene TRBJ1-1; D gene uncertain. This CDR3 contains 16 residues. Trimming pared 0 bases from V and 4 bases from J, leaving 15 bases between. CDR1 and CDR2 from the germline V gene are SGHTA and FQGTGA. DNA of the CDR3: TGTGCCAGCAGCTTAACGTTTGGGGATCCCCCCACTGAAGCTTTCTTT. Translating it yields CASSLTFGDPPTEAFF.

The chain joins TRBV5-1 to TRBJ2-5; TRBD2 matches 9 bases. The closer fit of TRBJ2-7 to the DNA end suggests the J call may be wrong. CDR3 length equals 15 residues. CDR1 and CDR2 from the germline V gene are SGHRS and YFSETQ. In nucleotides, the CDR3 is TGCGCCAGCAGCTTGGCGGCGGGAGGGGTCTACGAGCAGTACTTC. Protein product: CASSLAAGGVYEQYF.

This clone was seen once. The chain recombines TRBV5-1 with TRBJ2-5; 8 nucleotides match TRBD2. Trimming at V came to 5 bases and at J to 2 bases, leaving 14 bases not matched to a gene. Germline values: CDR1 SGHRS, CDR2 YFSETQ. The CDR3 extends over 17 amino acids. CDR3 amino acids: CASRSQGSLAVQETQYF. The CDR3 DNA reads TGCGCCAGCAGGTCTCAGGGTTCACTAGCGGTTCAAGAGACCCAGTACTTC.

The chain combines TRBV30 with TRBJ1-1, with unresolved D. The CDR3 loop spans 15 amino acids. The ends were cut back, 3 bases at V and 0 bases at J, with 14 bases in the middle. Looked up from germline, CDR1 is GTSNPN and CDR2 is SVGIG (reference sequence). The CDR3 bases are TGTGCCTGGAGATCCGTGGGCAGATTGAACACTGAAGCTTTCTTT. This translates into CAWRSVGRLNTEAFF. The whole variable domain, remainder taken from reference TRBV30 and TRBJ1-1, is SQTIHQWPATLVQPVGSPLSLECTVEGTSNPNLYWYRQAAGRGLQLLFYSVGIGQISSEVPQNLSASRPQDRQFILSSKKLLLSDSGFYLCAWRSVGRLNTEAFFGQGTRLTVV.

V and J are TRBV5-4 and TRBJ1-1, with no clear D. This CDR3 is built from 13 residues. Germline-derived CDR1 and CDR2 are SGHNT and YYREEE (reference sequence). Deletions cut 0 bases from V and 4 bases from J, with 7 bases between. The CDR3 DNA reads TGTGCCAGCAGCTTGGAGAAGAGCACTGAAGCTTTCTTT. Translated, it gives CASSLEKSTEAFF. Full variable domain (remainder filled in from reference TRBV5-4 and TRBJ1-1): ETGVTQSPTHLIKTRGQQVTLRCSSQSGHNTVSWYQQALGQGPQFIFQYYREEENGRGNFPPRFSGLQFPNYSSELNVNALELDDSALYLCASSLEKSTEAFFGQGTRLTVV.